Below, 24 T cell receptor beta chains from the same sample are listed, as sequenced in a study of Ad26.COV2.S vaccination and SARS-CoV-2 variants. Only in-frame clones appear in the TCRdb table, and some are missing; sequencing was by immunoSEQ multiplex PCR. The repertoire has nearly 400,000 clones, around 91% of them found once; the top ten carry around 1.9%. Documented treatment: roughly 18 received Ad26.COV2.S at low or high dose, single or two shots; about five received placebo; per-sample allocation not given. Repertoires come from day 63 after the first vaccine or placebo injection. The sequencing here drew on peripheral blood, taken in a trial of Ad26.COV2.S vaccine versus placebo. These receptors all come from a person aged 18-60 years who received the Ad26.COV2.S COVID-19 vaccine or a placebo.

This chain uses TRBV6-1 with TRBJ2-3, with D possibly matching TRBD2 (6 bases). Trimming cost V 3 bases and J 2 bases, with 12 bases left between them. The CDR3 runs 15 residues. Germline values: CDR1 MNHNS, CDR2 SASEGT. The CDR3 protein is CASSDAGTHTDTQYF. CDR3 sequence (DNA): TGTGCCAGCAGTGATGCGGGAACCCACACAGATACGCAGTATTTT.

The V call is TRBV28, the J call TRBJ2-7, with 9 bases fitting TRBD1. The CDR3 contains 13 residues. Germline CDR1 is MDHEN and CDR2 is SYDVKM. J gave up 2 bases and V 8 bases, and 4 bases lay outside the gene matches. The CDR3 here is CASRDRVPYEQYF. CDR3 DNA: TGTGCCAGCCGGGACAGGGTCCCCTACGAGCAGTACTTC.

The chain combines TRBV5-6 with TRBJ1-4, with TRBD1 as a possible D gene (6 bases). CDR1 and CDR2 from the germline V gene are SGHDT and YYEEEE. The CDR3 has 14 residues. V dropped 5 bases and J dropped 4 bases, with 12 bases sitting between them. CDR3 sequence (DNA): TGTGCCAGCAGTTCCGGGACACATAATGAAAAACTGTTTTTT. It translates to CASSSGTHNEKLFF.

DNA of the CDR3: TGTGCCACCAGTGACCATCGGAGCTCTGGGGCCAACGTCCTGACTTTC. Encoded protein: CATSDHRSSGANVLTF. This chain uses TRBV24-1 with TRBJ2-6, with unresolved D. The V end was cut by 4 bases, the J end by 0 bases, with 9 bases between. Germline V gene data show CDR1 as KGHDR and CDR2 as SFDVKD. The CDR3 is 16 residues long.

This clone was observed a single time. In nucleotides, the CDR3 is TGTGCCACCAGCAGGGAGCGGGCACCCACAGATACGCAGTATTTT. It yields the protein CATSRERAPTDTQYF. The genes are TRBV15 and TRBJ2-3, with TRBD2 as a possible D gene (6 bases). CDR1 is LNHNV and CDR2 is YYDKDF in the germline V gene (reference sequence). The length of the CDR3 is 15 residues. V lost 3 bases and J lost 2, with 12 bases in between.

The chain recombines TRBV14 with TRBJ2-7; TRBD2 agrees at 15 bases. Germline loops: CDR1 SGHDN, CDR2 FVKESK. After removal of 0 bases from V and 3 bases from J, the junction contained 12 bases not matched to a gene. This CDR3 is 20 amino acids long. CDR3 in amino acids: CASSQDFRWGLAGGFYEQYF. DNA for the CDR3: TGTGCCAGCAGCCAAGACTTTCGGTGGGGACTAGCGGGAGGATTCTACGAGCAGTACTTC.

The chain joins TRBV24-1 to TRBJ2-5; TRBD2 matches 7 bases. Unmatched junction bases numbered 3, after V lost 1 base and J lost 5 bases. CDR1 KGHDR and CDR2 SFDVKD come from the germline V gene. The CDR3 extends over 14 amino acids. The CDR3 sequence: CATSDFGSGETQYF. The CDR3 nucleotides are TGTGCCACCAGTGATTTTGGTAGCGGGGAGACCCAGTACTTC.

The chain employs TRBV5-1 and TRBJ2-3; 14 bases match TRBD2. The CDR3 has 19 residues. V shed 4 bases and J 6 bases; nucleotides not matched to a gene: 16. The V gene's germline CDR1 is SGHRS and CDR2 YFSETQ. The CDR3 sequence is CASSLGLAGVKVSADTQYF. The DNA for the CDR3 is TGCGCCAGCAGCCTGGGACTAGCGGGAGTCAAGGTATCGGCGGATACGCAGTATTTT.

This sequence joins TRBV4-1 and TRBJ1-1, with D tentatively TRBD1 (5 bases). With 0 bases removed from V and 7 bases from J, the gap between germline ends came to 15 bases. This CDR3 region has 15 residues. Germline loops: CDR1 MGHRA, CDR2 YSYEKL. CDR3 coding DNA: TGCGCCAGCAGCCAAGATTGGACCGGCGGGGGTGAAGCTTTCTTT. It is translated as CASSQDWTGGGEAFF.

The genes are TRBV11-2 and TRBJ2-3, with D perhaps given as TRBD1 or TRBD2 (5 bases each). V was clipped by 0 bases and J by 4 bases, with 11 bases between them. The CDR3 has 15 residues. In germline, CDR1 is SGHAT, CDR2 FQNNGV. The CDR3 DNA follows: TGTGCCAGCAGCTTAGACCCCTCGGGGCCAGATACGCAGTATTTT. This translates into CASSLDPSGPDTQYF.

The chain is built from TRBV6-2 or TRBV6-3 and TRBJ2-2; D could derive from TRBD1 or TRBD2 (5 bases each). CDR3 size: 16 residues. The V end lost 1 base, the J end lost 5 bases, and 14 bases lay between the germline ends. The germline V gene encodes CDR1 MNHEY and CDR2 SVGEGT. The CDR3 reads CASSYFLPGTTGELFF. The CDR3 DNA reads TGTGCCAGCAGTTACTTCCTACCCGGGACGACCGGGGAGCTGTTTTTT.

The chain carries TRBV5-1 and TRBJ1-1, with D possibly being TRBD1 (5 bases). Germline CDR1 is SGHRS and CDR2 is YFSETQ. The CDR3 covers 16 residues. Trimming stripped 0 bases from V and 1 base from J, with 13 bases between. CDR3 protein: CASSLAAGTKNTEAFF. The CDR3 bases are TGCGCCAGCAGCTTGGCCGCTGGGACTAAGAACACTGAAGCTTTCTTT.

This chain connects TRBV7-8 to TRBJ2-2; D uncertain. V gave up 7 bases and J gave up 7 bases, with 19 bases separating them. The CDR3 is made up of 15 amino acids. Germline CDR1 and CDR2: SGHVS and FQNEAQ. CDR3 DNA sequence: TGTGCCAGCACCCCATCCCGGGTCGGCGGCGGGGAGCTGTTTTTT. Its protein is CASTPSRVGGGELFF.

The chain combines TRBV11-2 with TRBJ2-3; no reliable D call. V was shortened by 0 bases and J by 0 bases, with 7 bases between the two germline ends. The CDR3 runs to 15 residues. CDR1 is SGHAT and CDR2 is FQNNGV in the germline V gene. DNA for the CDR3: TGTGCCAGCAGCTTAGACCTTGGGAGCACAGATACGCAGTATTTT. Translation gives CASSLDLGSTDTQYF. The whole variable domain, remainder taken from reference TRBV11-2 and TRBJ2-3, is EAGVAQSPRYKIIEKRQSVAFWCNPISGHATLYWYQQILGQGPKLLIQFQNNGVVDDSQLPKDRFSAERLKGVDSTLKIQPAKLEDSAVYLCASSLDLGSTDTQYFGPGTRLTVL.

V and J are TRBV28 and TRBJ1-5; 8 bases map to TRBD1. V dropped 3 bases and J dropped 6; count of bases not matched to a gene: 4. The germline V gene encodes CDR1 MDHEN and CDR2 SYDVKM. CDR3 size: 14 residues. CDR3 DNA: TGTGCCAGCAGTTTGGACAGGGATGGTCAGCCCCAGCATTTT. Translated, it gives CASSLDRDGQPQHF.

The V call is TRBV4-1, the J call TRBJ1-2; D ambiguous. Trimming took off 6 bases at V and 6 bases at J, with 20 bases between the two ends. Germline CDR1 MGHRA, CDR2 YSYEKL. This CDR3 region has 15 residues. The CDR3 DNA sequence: TGCGCCAGCAGGCAATGGGGTGCCCGGGATGATGGCTACACCTTC. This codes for CASRQWGARDDGYTF.

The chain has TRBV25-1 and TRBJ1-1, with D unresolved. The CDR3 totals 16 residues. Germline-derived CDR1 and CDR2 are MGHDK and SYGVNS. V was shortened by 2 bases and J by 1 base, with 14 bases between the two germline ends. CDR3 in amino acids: CASSERSTTPNTEAFF. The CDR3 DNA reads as TGTGCCAGCAGTGAAAGGTCCACAACACCGAACACTGAAGCTTTCTTT. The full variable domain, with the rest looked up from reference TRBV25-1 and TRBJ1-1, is EADIYQTPRYLVIGTGKKITLECSQTMGHDKMYWYQQDPGMELHLIHYSYGVNSTEKGDLSSESTVSRIRTEHFPLTLESARPSHTSQYLCASSERSTTPNTEAFFGQGTRLTVV.

CDR3 sequence reads: CASSLTGGANYGYTF. In DNA form, the CDR3 reads TGTGCCAGCAGTTTAACCGGGGGAGCTAACTATGGCTACACCTTC. V usage is TRBV28 and J usage is TRBJ1-2; perhaps TRBD1 as D (5 bases). V lost 2 bases to trimming and J lost 0 bases, with 10 bases between them. This CDR3 region has 15 residues. CDR1 and CDR2 from the germline V gene are MDHEN and SYDVKM.

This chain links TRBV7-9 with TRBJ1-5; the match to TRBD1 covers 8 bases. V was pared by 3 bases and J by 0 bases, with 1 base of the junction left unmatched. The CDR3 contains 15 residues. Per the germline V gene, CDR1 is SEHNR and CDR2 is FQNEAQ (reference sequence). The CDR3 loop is CASSFTGGSNQPQHF. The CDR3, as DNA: TGTGCCAGCAGCTTTACAGGGGGTAGCAATCAGCCCCAGCATTTT.

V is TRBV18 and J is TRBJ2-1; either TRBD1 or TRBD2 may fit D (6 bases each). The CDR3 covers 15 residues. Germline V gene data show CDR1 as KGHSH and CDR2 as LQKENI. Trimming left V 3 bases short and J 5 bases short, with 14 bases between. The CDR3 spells CASSPGKGGNNEQFF. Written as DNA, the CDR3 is TGTGCCAGCTCACCGGGAAAAGGGGGGAACAATGAGCAGTTCTTC.

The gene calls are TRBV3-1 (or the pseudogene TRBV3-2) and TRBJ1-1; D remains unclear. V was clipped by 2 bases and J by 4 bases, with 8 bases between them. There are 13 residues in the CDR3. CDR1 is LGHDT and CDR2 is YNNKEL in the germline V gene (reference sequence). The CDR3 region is CASSQIEATEAFF. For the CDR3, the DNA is TGTGCCAGCAGCCAAATCGAGGCCACTGAAGCTTTCTTT.

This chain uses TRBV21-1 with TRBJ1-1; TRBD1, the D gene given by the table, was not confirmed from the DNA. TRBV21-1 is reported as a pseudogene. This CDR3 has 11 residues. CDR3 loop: CASSPGQGAFF. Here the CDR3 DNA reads TGTGCCAGCAGCCCCGGACAGGGAGCTTTCTTT.

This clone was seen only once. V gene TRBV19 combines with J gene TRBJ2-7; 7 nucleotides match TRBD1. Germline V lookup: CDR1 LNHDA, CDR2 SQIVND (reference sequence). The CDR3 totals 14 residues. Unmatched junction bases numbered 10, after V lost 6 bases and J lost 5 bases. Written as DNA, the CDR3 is TGTGCCAGTAGCCTCACAGGGGTGAAGGACGAGCAGTACTTC. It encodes CASSLTGVKDEQYF.

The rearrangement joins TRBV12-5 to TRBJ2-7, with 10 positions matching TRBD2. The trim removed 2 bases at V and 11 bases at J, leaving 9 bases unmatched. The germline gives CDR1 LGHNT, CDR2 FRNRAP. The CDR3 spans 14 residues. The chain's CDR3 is CASGLRRTSGREYF. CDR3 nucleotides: TGTGCTAGTGGTTTGCGTCGGACTAGCGGAAGGGAGTACTTC.